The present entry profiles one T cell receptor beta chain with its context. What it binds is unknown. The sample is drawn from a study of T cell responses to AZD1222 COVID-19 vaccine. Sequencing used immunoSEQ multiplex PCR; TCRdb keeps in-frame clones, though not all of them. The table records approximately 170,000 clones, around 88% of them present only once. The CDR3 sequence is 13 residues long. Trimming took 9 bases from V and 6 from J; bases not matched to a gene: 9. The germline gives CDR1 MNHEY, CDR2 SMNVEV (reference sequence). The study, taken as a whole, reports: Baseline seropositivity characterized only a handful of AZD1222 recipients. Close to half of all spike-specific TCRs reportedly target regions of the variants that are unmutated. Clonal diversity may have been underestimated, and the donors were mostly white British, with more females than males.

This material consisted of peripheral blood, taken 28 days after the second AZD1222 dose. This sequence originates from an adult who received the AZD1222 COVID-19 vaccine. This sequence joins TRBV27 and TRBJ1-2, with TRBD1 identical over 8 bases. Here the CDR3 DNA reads TGTGCCAGTACAGGGGGAGAAGCCCATGGCTACACCTTC. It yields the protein CASTGGEAHGYTF.